These T cell receptor beta chains were read from a single sample in a study of control samples from healthy donors and cancer patients. Libraries were prepared by immunoSEQ multiplex PCR; TCRdb keeps only in-frame clonotypes and omits some of them. The repertoire holds 150,000 to 200,000 clones, with approximately 92% as singletons. Sequencing input: blood. The source is a man aged 18-30 years in good health. The CDR3 runs from the conserved cysteine through the conserved F or W. D genes are given only for firm matches. The size entry is marked missing in some rows and otherwise reads once, few, many or a size class.

clone size	D gene	V gene	J gene	CDR3 protein	CDR3 DNA
-	TRBD1	TRBV6-4	TRBJ1-2	CASSAETGTGYTF	TGTGCCAGCAGTGCCGAGACAGGGACCGGCTACACCTTC
-	-	TRBV2	TRBJ2-7	CASSVKGNAKEQYF	TGTGCCAGCAGTGTTAAGGGAAACGCGAAGGAGCAGTACTTC
-	-	TRBV5-1	TRBJ1-3	CASSLGAPNSGNTIYF	TGCGCCAGCAGCTTGGGGGCACCAAACTCTGGAAACACCATATATTTT
-	-	TRBV4-1	TRBJ1-4	CASSQPGVGVTNEKLFF	TGCGCCAGCAGCCAACCCGGCGTCGGGGTAACTAATGAAAAACTGTTTTTT
-	TRBD2	TRBV5-1	TRBJ2-1	CASSWRGGVNEQFF	TGCGCCAGCAGCTGGCGGGGGGGCGTCAATGAGCAGTTCTTC
-	-	TRBV28	TRBJ1-4	CASSTFGGRNEKLFF	TGTGCCAGCAGCACCTTTGGTGGGAGGAACGAAAAACTGTTTTTT
-	TRBD1	TRBV9	TRBJ2-1	CASSPWTGSPYNEQFF	TGTGCCAGCAGTCCTTGGACAGGGTCGCCCTACAATGAGCAGTTCTTC
-	TRBD1	TRBV28	TRBJ1-2	CASGRGREGGYTF	TGTGCCAGCGGGAGGGGGCGAGAAGGTGGCTACACCTTC
-	-	TRBV5-4	TRBJ2-6	CASSLGHLSGANVLTF	TGTGCCAGCAGCTTGGGACACCTCTCTGGGGCCAACGTCCTGACTTTC
-	TRBD1	TRBV24-1	TRBJ2-3	CATSVGTGATDTQYF	TGTGCCACCAGTGTGGGGACAGGGGCCACAGATACGCAGTATTTT
-	-	TRBV6-5	TRBJ2-7	CASRFRQLTYEQYF	TGTGCCAGCCGGTTCCGACAGTTGACCTACGAGCAGTACTTC
-	-	TRBV5-1	TRBJ1-6	CASSLDPVNSPLHF	TGCGCCAGCAGCTTGGATCCAGTTAATTCACCCCTCCACTTT
-	-	TRBV3-1/TRBV3-2	TRBJ2-1	CASSQEVKGYSYNEQFF	TGTGCCAGCAGCCAAGAGGTTAAGGGTTACTCCTACAATGAGCAGTTCTTC
-	-	TRBV27	TRBJ1-5	CASSQRRYQPQHF	TGTGCCAGCAGTCAGAGACGGTATCAGCCCCAGCATTTT
-	-	TRBV28	TRBJ2-4	CASSYGSLAKNIQYF	TGTGCCAGCAGTTACGGATCCCTAGCCAAAAACATTCAGTACTTC
-	-	TRBV28	TRBJ1-1	CASSPRGRNTEAFF	TGTGCCAGCAGTCCCAGGGGCCGGAACACTGAAGCTTTCTTT
-	-	TRBV12-3/TRBV12-4	TRBJ2-5	CASSEGVETQYF	TGTGCCAGCAGTGAGGGTGTGGAGACCCAGTACTTC
-	TRBD1	TRBV6-5	TRBJ1-2	CASSPQGAQGYTF	TGTGCCAGCAGTCCACAGGGGGCTCAAGGCTACACCTTC
-	-	TRBV27	TRBJ1-2	CASSLSKGGMRGYTF	TGTGCCAGCAGTTTATCCAAAGGAGGGATGAGAGGCTACACCTTC
-	-	TRBV5-1	TRBJ2-2	CASSVTGDPNTGELFF	TGCGCCAGCAGCGTGACGGGGGATCCAAACACCGGGGAGCTGTTTTTT
-	-	TRBV28	TRBJ1-1	CASSLRGTNTEAFF	TGTGCCAGCAGTTTAAGGGGGACTAACACTGAAGCTTTCTTT
-	-	TRBV6-5	TRBJ2-7	CASSYSPTVSYEQYF	TGTGCCAGCAGTTACTCGCCGACAGTTTCCTACGAGCAGTACTTC
-	-	TRBV5-5	TRBJ1-6	CASSQVTRDSPLHF	TGTGCCAGCAGTCAGGTAACCAGGGATTCACCCCTCCACTTT
-	-	TRBV9	TRBJ2-3	CASSVITGLTQYF	TGTGCCAGCAGCGTAATTACAGGACTTACGCAGTATTTT
once	-	TRBV7-9	TRBJ1-3	CASSLGAIWGSGNTIYF	TGTGCCAGCAGCTTAGGGGCCATTTGGGGCTCTGGAAACACCATATATTTT
-	TRBD2	TRBV10-2	TRBJ2-7	CASSLGTSGGYEQYF	TGCGCCAGCAGCCTCGGGACTAGCGGGGGATACGAGCAGTACTTC
-	-	TRBV5-6	TRBJ2-3	CASSLGLRTDTQYF	TGTGCCAGCAGCTTGGGACTACGGACAGATACGCAGTATTTT